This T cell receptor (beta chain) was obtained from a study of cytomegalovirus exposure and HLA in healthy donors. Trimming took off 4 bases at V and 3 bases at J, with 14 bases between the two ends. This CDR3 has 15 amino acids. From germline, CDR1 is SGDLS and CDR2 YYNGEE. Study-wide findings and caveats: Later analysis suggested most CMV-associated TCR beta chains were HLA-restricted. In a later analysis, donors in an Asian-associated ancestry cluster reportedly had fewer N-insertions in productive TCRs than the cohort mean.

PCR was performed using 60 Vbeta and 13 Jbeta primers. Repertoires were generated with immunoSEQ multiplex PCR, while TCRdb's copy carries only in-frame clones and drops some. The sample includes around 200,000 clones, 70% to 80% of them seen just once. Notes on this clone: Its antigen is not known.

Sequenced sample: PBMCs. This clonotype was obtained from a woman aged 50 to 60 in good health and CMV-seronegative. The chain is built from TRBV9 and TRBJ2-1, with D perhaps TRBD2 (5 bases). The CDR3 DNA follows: TGTGCCAGCAGCCCCGGGGTGGGCCACTACAATGAGCAGTTCTTC. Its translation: CASSPGVGHYNEQFF.